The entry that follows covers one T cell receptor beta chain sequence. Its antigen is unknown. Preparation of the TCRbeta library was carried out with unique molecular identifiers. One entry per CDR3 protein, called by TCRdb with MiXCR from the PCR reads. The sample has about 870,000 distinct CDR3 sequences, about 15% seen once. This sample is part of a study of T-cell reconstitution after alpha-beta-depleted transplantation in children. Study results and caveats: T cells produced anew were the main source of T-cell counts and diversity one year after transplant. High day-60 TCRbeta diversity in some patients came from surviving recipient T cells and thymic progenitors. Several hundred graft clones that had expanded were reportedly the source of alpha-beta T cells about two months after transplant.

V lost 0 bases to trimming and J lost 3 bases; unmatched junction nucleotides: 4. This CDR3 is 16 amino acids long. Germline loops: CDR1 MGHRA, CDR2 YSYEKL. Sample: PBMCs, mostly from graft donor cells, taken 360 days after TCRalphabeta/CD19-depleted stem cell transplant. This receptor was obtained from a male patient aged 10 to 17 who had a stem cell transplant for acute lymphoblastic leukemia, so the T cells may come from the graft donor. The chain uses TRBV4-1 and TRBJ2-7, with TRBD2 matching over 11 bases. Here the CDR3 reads CASSQDGTSGYYEQYF. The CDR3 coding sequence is TGCGCCAGCAGCCAAGACGGGACTAGCGGTTACTACGAGCAGTACTTC.